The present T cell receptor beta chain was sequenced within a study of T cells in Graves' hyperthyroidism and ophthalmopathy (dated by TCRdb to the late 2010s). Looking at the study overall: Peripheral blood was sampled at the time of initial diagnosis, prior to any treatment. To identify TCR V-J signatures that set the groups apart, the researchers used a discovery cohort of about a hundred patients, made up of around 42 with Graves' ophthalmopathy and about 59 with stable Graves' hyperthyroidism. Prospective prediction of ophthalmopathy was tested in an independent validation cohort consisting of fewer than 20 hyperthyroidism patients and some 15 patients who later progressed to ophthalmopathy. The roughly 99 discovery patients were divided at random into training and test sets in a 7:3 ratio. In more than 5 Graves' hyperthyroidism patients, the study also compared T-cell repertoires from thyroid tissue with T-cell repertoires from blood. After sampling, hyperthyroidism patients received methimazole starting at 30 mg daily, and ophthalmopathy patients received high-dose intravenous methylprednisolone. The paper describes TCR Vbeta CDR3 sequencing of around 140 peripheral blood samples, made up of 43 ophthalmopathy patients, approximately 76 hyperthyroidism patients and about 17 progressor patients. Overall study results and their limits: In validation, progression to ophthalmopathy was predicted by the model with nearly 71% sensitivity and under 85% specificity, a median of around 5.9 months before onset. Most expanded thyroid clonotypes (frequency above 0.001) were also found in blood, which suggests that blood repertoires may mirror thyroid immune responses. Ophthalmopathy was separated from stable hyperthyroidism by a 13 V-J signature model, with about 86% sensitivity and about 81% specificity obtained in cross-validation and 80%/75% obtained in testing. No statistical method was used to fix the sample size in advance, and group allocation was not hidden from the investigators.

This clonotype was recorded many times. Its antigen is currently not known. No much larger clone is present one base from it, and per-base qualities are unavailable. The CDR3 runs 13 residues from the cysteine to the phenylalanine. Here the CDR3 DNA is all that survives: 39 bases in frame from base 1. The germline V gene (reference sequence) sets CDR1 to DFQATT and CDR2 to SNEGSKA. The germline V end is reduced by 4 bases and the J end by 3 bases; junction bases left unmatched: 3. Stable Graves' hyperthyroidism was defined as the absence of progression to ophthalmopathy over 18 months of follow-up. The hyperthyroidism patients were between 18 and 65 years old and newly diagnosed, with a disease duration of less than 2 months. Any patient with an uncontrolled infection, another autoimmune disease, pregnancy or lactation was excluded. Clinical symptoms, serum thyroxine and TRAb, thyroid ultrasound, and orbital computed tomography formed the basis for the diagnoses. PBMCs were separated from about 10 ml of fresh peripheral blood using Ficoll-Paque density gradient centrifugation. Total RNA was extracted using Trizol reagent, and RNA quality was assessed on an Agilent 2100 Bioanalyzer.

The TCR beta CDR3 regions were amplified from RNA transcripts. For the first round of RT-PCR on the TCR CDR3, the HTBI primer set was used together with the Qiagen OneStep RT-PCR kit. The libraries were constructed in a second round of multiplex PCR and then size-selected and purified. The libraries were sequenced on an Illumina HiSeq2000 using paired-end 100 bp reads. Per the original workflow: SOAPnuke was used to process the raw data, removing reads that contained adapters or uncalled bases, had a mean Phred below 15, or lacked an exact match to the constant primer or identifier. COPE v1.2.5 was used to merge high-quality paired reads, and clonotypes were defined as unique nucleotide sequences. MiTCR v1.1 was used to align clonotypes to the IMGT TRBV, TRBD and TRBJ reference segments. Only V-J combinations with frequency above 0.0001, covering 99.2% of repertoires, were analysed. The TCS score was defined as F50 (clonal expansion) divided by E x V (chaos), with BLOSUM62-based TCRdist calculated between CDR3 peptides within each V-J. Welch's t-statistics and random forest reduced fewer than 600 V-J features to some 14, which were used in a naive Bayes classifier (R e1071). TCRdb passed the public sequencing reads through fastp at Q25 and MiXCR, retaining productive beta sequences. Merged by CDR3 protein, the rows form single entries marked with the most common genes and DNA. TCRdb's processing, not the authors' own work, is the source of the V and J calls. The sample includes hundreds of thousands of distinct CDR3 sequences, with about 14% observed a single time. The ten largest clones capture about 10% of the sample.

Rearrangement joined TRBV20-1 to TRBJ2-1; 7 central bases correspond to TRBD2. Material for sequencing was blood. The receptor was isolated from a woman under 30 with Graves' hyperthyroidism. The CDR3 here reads CSATSGYYNEQFF. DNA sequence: TGCAGTGCTACTAGCGGCTACTACAATGAGCAGTTCTTC.